These T cell receptor beta chains were read from a single sample in a study of vaccination and CD4 T cells after COVID-19. These receptors are not linked to any known antigen. Via MiXCR, TCRdb re-called the PCR reads, giving one row per CDR3 protein. In the table there are 23,000 or so distinct CDR3 sequences, around two thirds of which are singletons. The sample was CD4+ T cells from blood, cultured in vitro, taken after SARS-CoV-2 vaccination. Receptor source: a human donor who received a COVID-19 vaccine. The CDR3 runs from the conserved cysteine through the conserved F or W. D genes are given only for firm matches. Clone size appears in some rows only: once, few, many, or a class for an expanded clone.

v_call,d_call,clone_size,cdr3_length,j_call,cdr3_nt,cdr3_aa
TRBV19,TRBD1,.,14,TRBJ1-6,TGTGCCAGTAGCCGGACAGGGGGCGGGTCACCCCTCCACTTT,CASSRTGGGSPLHF
TRBV24-1,TRBD1,.,14,TRBJ2-7,TGTGCCACCAGTCGGGGGACAGGGACTTACGAGCAGTACTTC,CATSRGTGTYEQYF
TRBV12-3/TRBV12-4,TRBD1,.,14,TRBJ1-2,TGTGCCAGCAGTTACGGACAGGGTGAAAGTGGCTACACCTTC,CASSYGQGESGYTF
TRBV20-1,.,few,11,TRBJ1-1,TGCAGTGCTAGGAGTGGGGATGAAGCTTTCTTT,CSARSGDEAFF
TRBV19,.,.,14,TRBJ2-5,TGTGCCAGTAGTCCTCGGACGGATCAAGAGACCCAGTACTTC,CASSPRTDQETQYF
TRBV6-4,.,.,13,TRBJ1-2,TGTGCCAGCAGTCCCACAGGGACGGAGGGCTACACCTTC,CASSPTGTEGYTF
TRBV7-3,TRBD1,few,12,TRBJ1-3,TGTGCCAGCACGGGACAGGGTAACACCATATATTTT,CASTGQGNTIYF
TRBV7-9,TRBD1,.,17,TRBJ2-2,TGTGCCAGCAGCTCGGACAGGGGGTTTTTGGACACCGGGGAGCTGTTTTTT,CASSSDRGFLDTGELFF
TRBV19,.,.,15,TRBJ2-6,TGTGCCAGTAGTATGGTAGGGTCTGGGGCCAACGTCCTGACTTTC,CASSMVGSGANVLTF
TRBV6-1,TRBD1,.,15,TRBJ1-6,TGTGCCAGCAGAGAACCGGGACAGGGGGATTCACCCCTCCACTTT,CASREPGQGDSPLHF
TRBV24-1,TRBD2,.,16,TRBJ2-5,TGTGCCACCAGTGATCCAGCGGGGGGGCGCCAAGAGACCCAGTACTTC,CATSDPAGGRQETQYF
TRBV24-1,TRBD1,.,15,TRBJ1-1,TGTGCCACCAGTGATTCAGGGGGCTTGAACACTGAAGCTTTCTTT,CATSDSGGLNTEAFF
TRBV15,TRBD2,.,16,TRBJ2-3,TGTGCCACCAGCAGAGGGGGGGGATGGTCACAAGATACGCAGTATTTT,CATSRGGGWSQDTQYF
TRBV11-3,TRBD1,.,15,TRBJ2-5,TGTGCCAGCAGCCGTAGACAGGGGGGTCAAGAGACCCAGTACTTC,CASSRRQGGQETQYF
TRBV15,.,once,16,TRBJ2-1,TGTGCCACCAGCAGAGACCGGACAAATGTATACAATGAGCAGTTCTTC,CATSRDRTNVYNEQFF
TRBV27,.,.,13,TRBJ1-5,TGTGCCAGCAGTTTAACCAGGAATCAGCCCCAGCATTTT,CASSLTRNQPQHF